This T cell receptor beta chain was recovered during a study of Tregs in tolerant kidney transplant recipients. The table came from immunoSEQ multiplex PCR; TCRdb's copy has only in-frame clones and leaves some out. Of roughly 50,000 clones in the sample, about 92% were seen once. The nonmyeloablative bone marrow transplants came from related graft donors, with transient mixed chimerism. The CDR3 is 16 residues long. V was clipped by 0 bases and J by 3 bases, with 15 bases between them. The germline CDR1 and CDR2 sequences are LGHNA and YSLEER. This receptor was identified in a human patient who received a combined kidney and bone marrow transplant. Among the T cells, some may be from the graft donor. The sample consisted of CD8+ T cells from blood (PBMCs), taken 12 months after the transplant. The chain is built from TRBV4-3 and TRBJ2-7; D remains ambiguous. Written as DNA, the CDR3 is TGCGCCAGCAGCCAAGATGCGAGAGGCTCTCTCTACGAGCAGTACTTC. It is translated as CASSQDARGSLYEQYF.